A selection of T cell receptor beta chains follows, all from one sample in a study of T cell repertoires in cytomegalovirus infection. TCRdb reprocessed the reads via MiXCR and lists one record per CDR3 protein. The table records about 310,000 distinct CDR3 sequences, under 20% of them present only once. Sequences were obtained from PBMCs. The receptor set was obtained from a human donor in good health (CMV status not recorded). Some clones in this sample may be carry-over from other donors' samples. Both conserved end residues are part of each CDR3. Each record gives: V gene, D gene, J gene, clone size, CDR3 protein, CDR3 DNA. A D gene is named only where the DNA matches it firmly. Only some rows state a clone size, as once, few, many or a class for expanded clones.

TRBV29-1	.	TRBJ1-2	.	CSVEQLSPYGYTF	TGCAGCGTTGAACAGCTCTCACCGTATGGCTACACCTTC
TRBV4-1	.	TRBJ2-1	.	CASSPDFFYNEQFF	TGCGCCAGCAGCCCAGACTTCTTCTACAATGAGCAGTTCTTC
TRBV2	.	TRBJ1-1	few	CASSNTEAFF	TGTGCCAGCTCTAACACTGAAGCTTTCTTT
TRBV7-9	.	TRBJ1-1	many	CASVGGGLLNTEAFF	TGTGCCAGCGTAGGTGGGGGCCTTCTGAACACTGAAGCTTTCTTT
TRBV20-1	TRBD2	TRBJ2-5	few	CSAREGGVHTQYF	TGCAGTGCTAGAGAGGGGGGGGTCCATACCCAGTACTTC
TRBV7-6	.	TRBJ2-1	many	CASSLAAGPQNEQFF	TGTGCCAGCAGCTTAGCAGCCGGGCCCCAGAATGAGCAGTTCTTC
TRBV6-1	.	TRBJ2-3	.	CASSYGGTGTDTQYF	TGTGCCAGCAGTTACGGGGGGACAGGTACAGATACGCAGTATTTT
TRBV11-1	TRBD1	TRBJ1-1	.	CASSSPGTGVTEAFF	TGTGCCAGCAGCTCCCCCGGGACAGGAGTCACTGAAGCTTTCTTT
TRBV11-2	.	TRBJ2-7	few	CASRPTRGGHEQYF	TGTGCCAGCAGGCCAACCCGGGGTGGCCACGAGCAGTACTTC
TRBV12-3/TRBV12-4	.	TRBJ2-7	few	CASSIGQSAYEQYF	TGTGCCAGCAGCATCGGACAGTCCGCCTACGAGCAGTACTTC
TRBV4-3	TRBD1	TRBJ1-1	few	CASSQGQLNTEAFF	TGCGCCAGCAGCCAGGGACAGTTGAACACTGAAGCTTTCTTT
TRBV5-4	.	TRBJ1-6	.	CASSFGTVSSYNSPLHF	TGTGCCAGCAGCTTCGGGACGGTGAGCTCCTATAATTCACCCCTCCACTTT
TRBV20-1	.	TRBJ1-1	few	CSATGVAQYVEAFF	TGCAGTGCTACCGGGGTCGCGCAGTACGTGGAAGCTTTCTTT
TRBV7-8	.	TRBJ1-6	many	CASSSMNSPLHF	TGTGCCAGCAGCTCCATGAATTCACCCCTCCACTTT
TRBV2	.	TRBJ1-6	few	CASTPNRNSPLHF	TGTGCCAGTACCCCCAACAGGAATTCACCCCTCCACTTT
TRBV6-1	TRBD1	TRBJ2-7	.	CASSLAAGTGTYEQYF	TGTGCCAGCAGCCTCGCTGCCGGGACAGGGACCTACGAGCAGTACTTC
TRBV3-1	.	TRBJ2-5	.	CASSQDHTAQETQYF	TGTGCCAGCAGCCAAGATCACACTGCACAAGAGACCCAGTACTTC
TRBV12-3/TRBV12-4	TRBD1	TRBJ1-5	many	CASSLATGTLNQPQHF	TGTGCCAGCAGTTTAGCGACAGGGACACTCAATCAGCCCCAGCATTTT
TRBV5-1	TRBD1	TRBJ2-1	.	CASSLSPDRGNEQFF	TGCGCCAGCAGCCTATCACCAGACAGGGGCAATGAGCAGTTCTTC
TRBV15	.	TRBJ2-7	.	CATSAQIAATYEQYF	TGTGCCACCAGCGCCCAAATAGCGGCCACCTACGAGCAGTACTTC
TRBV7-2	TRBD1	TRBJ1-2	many	CASSPILTGTYGYTF	TGTGCCAGCAGCCCCATCCTGACAGGGACCTATGGCTACACCTTC
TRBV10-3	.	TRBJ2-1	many	CAISEAGTSLNEQFF	TGTGCCATCAGTGAGGCCGGGACAAGCTTGAATGAGCAGTTCTTC
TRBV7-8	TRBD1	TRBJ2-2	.	CASSLTGGDGELFF	TGTGCCAGCAGCTTGACAGGGGGGGACGGGGAGCTGTTTTTT
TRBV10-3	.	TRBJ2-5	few	CAIPQTGTETPRPQYF	TGTGCCATCCCTCAAACCGGGACTGAAACACCCCGGCCCCAGTACTTC
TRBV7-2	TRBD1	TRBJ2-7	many	CASSSSGQGYYEQYF	TGTGCCAGCAGCTCATCTGGACAGGGGTACTACGAGCAGTACTTC
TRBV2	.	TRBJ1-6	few	CASSEDSGHYNSPLHF	TGTGCCAGCAGTGAAGACAGCGGTCACTATAATTCACCCCTCCACTTT
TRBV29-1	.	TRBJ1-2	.	CSVEAADYGYTF	TGCAGCGTTGAAGCAGCCGACTATGGCTACACCTTC
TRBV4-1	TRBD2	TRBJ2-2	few	CASSQVFRGAGELFF	TGCGCCAGCAGCCAAGTCTTCCGGGGGGCCGGGGAGCTGTTTTTT
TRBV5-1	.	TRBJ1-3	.	CASSFSGTFLSGNTIYF	TGCGCCAGCAGCTTCAGCGGGACCTTCTTGTCTGGAAACACCATATATTTT
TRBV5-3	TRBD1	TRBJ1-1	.	CASSLGGQGARWTEAFF	TGTGCCAGCAGCTTGGGGGGACAGGGGGCGCGGTGGACTGAAGCTTTCTTT
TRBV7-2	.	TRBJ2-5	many	CASSPLARETQYF	TGTGCCAGCAGTCCCTTGGCACGAGAGACCCAGTACTTC
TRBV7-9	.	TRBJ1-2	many	CASSLSNYGYTF	TGTGCCAGCAGCTTATCGAATTATGGCTACACCTTC
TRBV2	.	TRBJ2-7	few	CASSVDLGHTYEQYF	TGTGCCAGCAGTGTTGACCTGGGACACACCTACGAGCAGTACTTC
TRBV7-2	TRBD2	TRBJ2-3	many	CASSFLAGGRGEDTQYF	TGTGCCAGCAGCTTCTTAGCGGGGGGGCGAGGGGAAGATACGCAGTATTTT
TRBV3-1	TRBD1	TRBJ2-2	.	CASSQEGQGATGELFF	TGTGCCAGCAGCCAAGAGGGACAGGGGGCCACCGGGGAGCTGTTTTTT
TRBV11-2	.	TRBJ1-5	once	CASSLEAQSNQPQHF	TGTGCCAGCAGCTTGGAGGCCCAGAGCAATCAGCCCCAGCATTTT
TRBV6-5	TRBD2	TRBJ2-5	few	CASRLAGGPGETQYF	TGTGCCAGCAGGCTAGCGGGGGGGCCGGGGGAGACCCAGTACTTC
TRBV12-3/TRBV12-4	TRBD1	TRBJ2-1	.	CASRYRGTGAEQFF	TGTGCCAGCAGGTACCGTGGGACAGGGGCTGAGCAGTTCTTC
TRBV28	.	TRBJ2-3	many	CASRLQGTDTQYF	TGTGCCAGCAGGTTGCAAGGCACAGATACGCAGTATTTT
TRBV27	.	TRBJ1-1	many	CASSLVLSREAFF	TGTGCCAGCAGTTTGGTACTATCTCGTGAAGCTTTCTTT
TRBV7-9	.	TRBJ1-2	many	CASSLDDSRDVNGYTF	TGTGCCAGCAGCTTAGATGACAGCAGGGATGTTAATGGCTACACCTTC
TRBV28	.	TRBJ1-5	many	CASSLTGYQWPQHF	TGTGCCAGCAGCTTAACAGGGTATCAATGGCCCCAGCATTTT
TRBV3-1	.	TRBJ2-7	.	CASSQDGGGAQYF	TGTGCCAGCAGCCAAGATGGGGGGGGCGCCCAGTACTTC
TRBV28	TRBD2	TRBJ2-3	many	CASSPTLGLAGGSTDTQYF	TGTGCCAGCAGCCCCACCTTGGGACTAGCGGGGGGGAGCACAGATACGCAGTATTTT
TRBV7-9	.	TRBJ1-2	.	CASSPGQGIAGYTF	TGTGCCAGCAGCCCGGGGCAGGGAATAGCTGGCTACACCTTC
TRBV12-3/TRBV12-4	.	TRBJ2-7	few	CASSFSVAGQSYEQYF	TGTGCCAGCAGTTTCAGCGTTGCGGGACAGTCCTACGAGCAGTACTTC
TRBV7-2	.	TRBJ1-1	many	CASSLVVQGGEAFF	TGTGCCAGCAGCTTAGTGGTCCAGGGAGGAGAAGCTTTCTTT
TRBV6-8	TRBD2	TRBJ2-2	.	CASSSPLRGFGELFF	TGTGCCAGCAGTTCCCCTTTGCGGGGGTTCGGGGAGCTGTTTTTT